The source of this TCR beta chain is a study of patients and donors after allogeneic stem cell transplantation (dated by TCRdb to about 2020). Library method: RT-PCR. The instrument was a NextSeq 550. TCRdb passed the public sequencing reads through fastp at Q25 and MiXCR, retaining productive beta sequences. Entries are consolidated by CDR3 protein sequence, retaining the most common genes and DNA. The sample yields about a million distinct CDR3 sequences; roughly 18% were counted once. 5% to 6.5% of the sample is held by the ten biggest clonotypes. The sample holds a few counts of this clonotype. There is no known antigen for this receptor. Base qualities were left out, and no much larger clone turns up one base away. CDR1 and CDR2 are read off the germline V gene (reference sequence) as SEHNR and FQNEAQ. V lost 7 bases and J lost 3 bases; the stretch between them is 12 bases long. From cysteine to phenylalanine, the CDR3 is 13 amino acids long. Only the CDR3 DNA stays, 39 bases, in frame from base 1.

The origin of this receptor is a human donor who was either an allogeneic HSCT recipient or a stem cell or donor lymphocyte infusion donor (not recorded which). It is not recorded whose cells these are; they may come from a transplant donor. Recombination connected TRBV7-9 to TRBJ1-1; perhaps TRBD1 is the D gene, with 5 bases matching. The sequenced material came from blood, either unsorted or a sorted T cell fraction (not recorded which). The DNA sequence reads TGTGCCAGCACAGGTGGAGGGGACACTGAAGCTTTCTTT. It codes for CASTGGGDTEAFF.